The rows below give T cell receptor beta chains drawn from one sample of a study of Ad26.COV2.S vaccination and SARS-CoV-2 variants. Method: immunoSEQ multiplex PCR; TCRdb's copy keeps in-frame clones and lacks some. The repertoire holds some 300,000 clones, with about 86% as singletons. The sequencing used peripheral blood, collected in a trial of Ad26.COV2.S vaccine versus placebo. These receptors all come from a person between 18 and 60 years old who received the Ad26.COV2.S COVID-19 vaccine or a placebo. CDR3s include the opening cysteine and the closing phenylalanine or tryptophan. The D gene is left open where the match is weak. Size is omitted from some rows. Given values are once, few, many or a class for expanded clones.

abundance	v_gene	d_gene	j_gene	CDR3aa	CDR3nt
once	TRBV19	NA	TRBJ1-1	CASTQFMNTEAFF	TGTGCCAGTACCCAGTTCATGAACACTGAAGCTTTCTTT
NA	TRBV18	NA	TRBJ2-2	CASSPQNSDPNTGELFF	TGTGCCAGCTCACCCCAAAATTCCGACCCGAACACCGGGGAGCTGTTTTTT
many	TRBV6-5	NA	TRBJ1-2	CASSYSWQGNGYTF	TGTGCCAGCAGTTACTCCTGGCAGGGAAATGGCTACACCTTC
NA	TRBV7-2	TRBD2	TRBJ2-7	CASSLIAKLAGGRGYEQYF	TGTGCCAGCAGCTTAATAGCCAAACTAGCGGGGGGGCGAGGGTACGAGCAGTACTTC
NA	TRBV19	NA	TRBJ1-2	CASSYTGTYYGYTF	TGTGCCAGTAGCTACACCGGGACGTACTATGGCTACACCTTC
NA	TRBV5-4	NA	TRBJ2-7	CASSSTFSEQYF	TGTGCCAGCAGCTCGACATTTTCCGAGCAGTACTTC
NA	TRBV6-5	NA	TRBJ1-1	CASRPGALTEAFF	TGTGCCAGCAGACCCGGGGCCCTCACTGAAGCTTTCTTT
once	TRBV5-1	NA	TRBJ2-1	CASSPSNRVNEQFF	TGCGCCAGCAGCCCCTCCAACAGGGTAAATGAGCAGTTCTTC
NA	TRBV5-6	NA	TRBJ1-1	CASSLGASGNTEAFF	TGTGCCAGCAGCTTGGGGGCGTCCGGGAACACTGAAGCTTTCTTT
NA	TRBV6-5	NA	TRBJ2-7	CASSYSRNQQQYF	TGTGCCAGCAGTTACTCACGGAATCAACAGCAGTACTTC
NA	TRBV3-1/TRBV3-2	NA	TRBJ2-2	CASSAPKNTGELFF	TGTGCCAGCAGCGCTCCGAAGAACACCGGGGAGCTGTTTTTT
NA	TRBV5-4	NA	TRBJ1-2	CASSLALGVGEDTF	TGTGCCAGCAGCTTGGCTTTGGGGGTCGGTGAGGACACCTTC
NA	TRBV6-5	TRBD1	TRBJ2-4	CATRQGPLAKNIQYF	TGTGCCACCAGACAGGGCCCTTTAGCCAAAAACATTCAGTACTTC
once	TRBV10-3	NA	TRBJ1-6	CAISVGRVASPLHF	TGTGCCATCAGTGTTGGCAGGGTGGCTTCACCCCTCCACTTT
NA	TRBV5-6	TRBD1	TRBJ2-3	CASSLAGQRTDTQYF	TGTGCCAGCAGCTTGGCGGGACAGCGCACAGATACGCAGTATTTT
NA	TRBV3-1/TRBV3-2	TRBD2	TRBJ2-3	CASSQIWVAGITDTQYF	TGTGCCAGCAGCCAGATCTGGGTAGCGGGCATCACAGATACGCAGTATTTT
NA	TRBV4-2	NA	TRBJ1-6	CASSQPPRVDRWKNSPLHF	TGTGCCAGCAGCCAACCCCCCCGTGTGGATCGCTGGAAAAATTCACCCCTCCACTTT
NA	TRBV5-1	NA	TRBJ1-6	CASSPGGAVDSPLHF	TGCGCCAGCAGTCCGGGGGGGGCCGTGGATTCACCCCTCCACTTT
NA	TRBV27	NA	TRBJ1-2	CASSLRRGYGYTF	TGTGCCAGCAGTTTGAGGCGGGGATATGGCTACACCTTC
once	TRBV14	NA	TRBJ2-7	CASSLGQSGGGYEQYF	TGTGCCAGCAGCCTCGGACAGTCGGGGGGAGGCTACGAGCAGTACTTC
NA	TRBV5-4	TRBD1	TRBJ2-3	CASSRPTGGTEDTQYF	TGTGCCAGCAGTCGCCCCACAGGGGGTACGGAAGATACGCAGTATTTT
NA	TRBV5-1	NA	TRBJ2-5	CASSLQGLQETQYF	TGCGCCAGCAGCTTACAGGGACTTCAAGAGACCCAGTACTTC
NA	TRBV4-1	NA	TRBJ1-1	CASSQDPDPQLNTEAFF	TGCGCCAGCAGCCAAGACCCGGACCCACAGCTGAACACTGAAGCTTTCTTT
NA	TRBV5-1	TRBD1	TRBJ2-7	CASSPRQGTSYEQYF	TGCGCCAGCAGCCCCCGACAGGGGACTTCCTACGAGCAGTACTTC
NA	TRBV3-1/TRBV3-2	NA	TRBJ2-3	CASSQDSLAAISTDTQYF	TGTGCCAGCAGCCAAGATAGCCTAGCTGCAATTAGCACAGATACGCAGTATTTT
NA	TRBV18	NA	TRBJ1-2	CASSPLAGQGDYGYTF	TGTGCCAGCTCACCACTTGCGGGTCAGGGAGACTATGGCTACACCTTC
NA	TRBV7-8	NA	TRBJ2-7	CASSLISYEQYF	TGTGCCAGCAGCTTAATCTCCTACGAGCAGTACTTC
NA	TRBV7-2	TRBD2	TRBJ2-1	CASRSKPSGISYNEQFF	TGTGCCAGCAGATCTAAGCCCAGCGGGATCTCCTACAATGAGCAGTTCTTC
NA	TRBV14	NA	TRBJ1-1	CASSLFGHRGTEAFF	TGTGCCAGCAGCCTCTTCGGGCATCGGGGCACTGAAGCTTTCTTT
NA	TRBV2	NA	TRBJ1-5	CASSEESSSNQPQHF	TGTGCCAGCAGTGAAGAGTCGTCTAGCAATCAGCCCCAGCATTTT
NA	TRBV6-2/TRBV6-3	NA	TRBJ1-5	CASSWSNQPQHF	TGTGCCAGCAGTTGGAGCAATCAGCCCCAGCATTTT
NA	TRBV2	TRBD1	TRBJ1-2	CASSRVGTGTSGYTF	TGTGCCAGCAGTCGAGTGGGGACAGGGACATCTGGCTACACCTTC
once	TRBV4-3	NA	TRBJ1-5	CASSRNVGNQPQHF	TGCGCCAGCAGCCGGAATGTGGGCAATCAGCCCCAGCATTTT
NA	TRBV7-2	NA	TRBJ1-2	CASSPRQRLYGYTF	TGTGCCAGCAGCCCCCGGCAGAGACTCTATGGCTACACCTTC
once	TRBV5-1	TRBD1	TRBJ1-2	CASSLGQGVEGYTF	TGCGCCAGCAGCTTGGGACAGGGGGTAGAAGGCTACACCTTC
NA	TRBV7-3	NA	TRBJ1-2	CASSSGGPGYGYTF	TGTGCCAGCAGCTCCGGGGGGCCAGGGTATGGCTACACCTTC
once	TRBV7-6	NA	TRBJ2-2	CASSVGRGELFF	TGTGCCAGCAGCGTAGGGCGGGGGGAGCTGTTTTTT
NA	TRBV19	TRBD1	TRBJ1-5	CASSNISTRGQGCDQPQHF	TGTGCCAGTAGTAACATATCTACTCGGGGACAGGGTTGTGATCAGCCCCAGCATTTT
few	TRBV2	TRBD2	TRBJ2-2	CASSEVVAGYTGELFF	TGTGCCAGCAGTGAAGTGGTAGCGGGGTACACCGGGGAGCTGTTTTTT
NA	TRBV30	NA	TRBJ2-7	CAFRTPLYEQYF	TGTGCCTTCAGGACACCTCTCTACGAGCAGTACTTC
NA	TRBV7-9	NA	TRBJ2-5	CASSSRPSGETQYF	TGTGCCAGCAGCTCAAGACCCTCTGGAGAGACCCAGTACTTC
NA	TRBV6-5	NA	TRBJ2-7	CASSFFKSQPTYEQYF	TGTGCCAGCAGTTTCTTCAAGTCACAGCCTACCTACGAGCAGTACTTC
NA	TRBV4-1	NA	TRBJ2-2	CASSQVGSTGELFF	TGCGCCAGCAGCCAAGTCGGGTCGACCGGGGAGCTGTTTTTT
NA	TRBV7-2	NA	TRBJ2-2	CASSRNLNTGELFF	TGTGCCAGCAGCAGGAACTTGAACACCGGGGAGCTGTTTTTT
few	TRBV7-2	TRBD2	TRBJ2-5	CASSLLGGEVQETQYF	TGTGCCAGCAGCTTATTGGGGGGGGAGGTACAAGAGACCCAGTACTTC